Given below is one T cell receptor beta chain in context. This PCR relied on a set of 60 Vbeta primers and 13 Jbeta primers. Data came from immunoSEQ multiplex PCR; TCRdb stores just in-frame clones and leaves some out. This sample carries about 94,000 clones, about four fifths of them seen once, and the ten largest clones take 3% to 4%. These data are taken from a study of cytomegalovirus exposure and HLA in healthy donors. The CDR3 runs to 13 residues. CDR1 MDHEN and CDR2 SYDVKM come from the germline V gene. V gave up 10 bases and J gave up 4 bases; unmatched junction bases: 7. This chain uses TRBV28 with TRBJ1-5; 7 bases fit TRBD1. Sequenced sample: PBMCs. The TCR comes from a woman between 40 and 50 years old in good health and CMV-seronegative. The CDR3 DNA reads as TGTGCCAACTCCGGGACAGCAAATCAGCCCCAGCATTTT. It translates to CANSGTANQPQHF.